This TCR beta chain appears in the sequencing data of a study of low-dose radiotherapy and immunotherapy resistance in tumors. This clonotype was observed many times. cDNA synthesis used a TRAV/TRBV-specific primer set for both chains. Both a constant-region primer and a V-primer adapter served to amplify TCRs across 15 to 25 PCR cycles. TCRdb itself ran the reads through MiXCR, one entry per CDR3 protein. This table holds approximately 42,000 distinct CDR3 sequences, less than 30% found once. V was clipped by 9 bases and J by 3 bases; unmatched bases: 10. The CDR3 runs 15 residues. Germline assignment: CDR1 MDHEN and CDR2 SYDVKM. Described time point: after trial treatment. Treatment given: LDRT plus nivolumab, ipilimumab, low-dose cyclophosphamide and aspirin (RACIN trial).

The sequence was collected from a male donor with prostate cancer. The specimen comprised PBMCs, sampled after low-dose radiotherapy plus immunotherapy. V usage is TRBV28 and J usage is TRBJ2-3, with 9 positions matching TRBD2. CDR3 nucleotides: TGTGCCAGTCAGCCTAAAGCGGGAGGAACAGATACGCAGTATTTT. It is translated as CASQPKAGGTDTQYF.